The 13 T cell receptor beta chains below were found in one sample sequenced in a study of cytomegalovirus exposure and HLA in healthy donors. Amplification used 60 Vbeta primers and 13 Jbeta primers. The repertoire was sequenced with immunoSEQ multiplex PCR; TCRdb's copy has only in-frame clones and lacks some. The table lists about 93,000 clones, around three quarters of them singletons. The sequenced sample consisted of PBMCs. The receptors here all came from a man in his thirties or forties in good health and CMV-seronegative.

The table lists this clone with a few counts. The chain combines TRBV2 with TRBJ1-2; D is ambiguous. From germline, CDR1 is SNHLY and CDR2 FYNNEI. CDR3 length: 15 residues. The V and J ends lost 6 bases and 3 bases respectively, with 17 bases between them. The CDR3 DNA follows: TGTGCCAGCAGCGAACGGGGTGGGGTAGACTATGGCTACACCTTC. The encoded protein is CASSERGGVDYGYTF.

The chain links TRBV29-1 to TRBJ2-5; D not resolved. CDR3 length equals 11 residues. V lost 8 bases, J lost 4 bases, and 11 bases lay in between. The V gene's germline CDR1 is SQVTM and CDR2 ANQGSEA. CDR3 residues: CSSVRRETQYF. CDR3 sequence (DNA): TGCAGCTCGGTCAGGCGAGAGACCCAGTACTTC.

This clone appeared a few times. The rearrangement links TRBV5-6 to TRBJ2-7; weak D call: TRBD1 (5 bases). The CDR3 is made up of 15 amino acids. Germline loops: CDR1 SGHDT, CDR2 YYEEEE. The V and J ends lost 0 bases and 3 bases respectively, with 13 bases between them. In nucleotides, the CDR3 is TGTGCCAGCAGCTTGGGGCAGGGTGTCGACTACGAGCAGTACTTC. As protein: CASSLGQGVDYEQYF.

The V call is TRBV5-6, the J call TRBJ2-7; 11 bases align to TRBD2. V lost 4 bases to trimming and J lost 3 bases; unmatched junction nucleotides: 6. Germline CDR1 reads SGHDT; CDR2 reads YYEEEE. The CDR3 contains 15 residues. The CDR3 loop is CASSPGLAGIYEQYV. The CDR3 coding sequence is TGTGCCAGCAGCCCTGGACTAGCGGGCATCTACGAGCAGTACGTC.

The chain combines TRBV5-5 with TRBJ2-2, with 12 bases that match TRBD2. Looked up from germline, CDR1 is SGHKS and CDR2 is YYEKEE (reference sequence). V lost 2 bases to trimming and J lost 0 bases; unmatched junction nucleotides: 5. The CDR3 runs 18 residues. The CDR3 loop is CASSLGLAGGTNTGELFF. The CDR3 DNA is TGTGCCAGCAGCTTAGGGCTAGCGGGGGGGACGAACACCGGGGAGCTGTTTTTT.

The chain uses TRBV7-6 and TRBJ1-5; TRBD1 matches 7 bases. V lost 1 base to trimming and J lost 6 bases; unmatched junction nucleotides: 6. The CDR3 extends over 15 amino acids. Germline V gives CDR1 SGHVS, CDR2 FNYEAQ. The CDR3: CASSLVGQEGQPQHF. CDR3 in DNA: TGTGCCAGCAGCTTAGTCGGACAGGAGGGTCAGCCCCAGCATTTT. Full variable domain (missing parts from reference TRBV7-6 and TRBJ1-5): GAGVSQSPRYKVTKRGQDVALRCDPISGHVSLYWYRQALGQGPEFLTYFNYEAQQDKSGLPNDRFSAERPEGSISTLTIQRTEQRDSAMYRCASSLVGQEGQPQHFGDGTRLSIL.

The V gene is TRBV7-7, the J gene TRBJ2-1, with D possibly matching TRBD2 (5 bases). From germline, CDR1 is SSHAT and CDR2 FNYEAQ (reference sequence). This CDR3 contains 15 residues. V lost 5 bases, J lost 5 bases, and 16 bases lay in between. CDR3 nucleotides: TGTGCCAGCAGCCACGGGGTGTCTGGGCACAATGAGCAGTTCTTC. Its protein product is CASSHGVSGHNEQFF.

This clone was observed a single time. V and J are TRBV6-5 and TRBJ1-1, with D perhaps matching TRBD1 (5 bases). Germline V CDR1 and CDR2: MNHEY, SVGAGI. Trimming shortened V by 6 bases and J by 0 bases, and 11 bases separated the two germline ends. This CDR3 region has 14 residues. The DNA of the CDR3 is TGTGCCAGCAGAAGTGGACACATGAACACTGAAGCTTTCTTT. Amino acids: CASRSGHMNTEAFF.

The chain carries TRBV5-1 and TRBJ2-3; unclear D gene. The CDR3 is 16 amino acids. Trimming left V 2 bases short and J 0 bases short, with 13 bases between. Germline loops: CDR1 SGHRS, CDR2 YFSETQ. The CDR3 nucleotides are TGCGCCAGCAGCTTTCTATCGGAGTTAAGCACAGATACGCAGTATTTT. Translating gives CASSFLSELSTDTQYF.

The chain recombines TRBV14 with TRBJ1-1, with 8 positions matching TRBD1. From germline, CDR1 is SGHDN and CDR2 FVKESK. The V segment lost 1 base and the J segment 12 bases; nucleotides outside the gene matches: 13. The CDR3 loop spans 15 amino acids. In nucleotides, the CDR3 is TGTGCCAGCAGCCAAGCCAGCCCGTGGACAGGGAGGACTTTCTTT. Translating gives CASSQASPWTGRTFF.

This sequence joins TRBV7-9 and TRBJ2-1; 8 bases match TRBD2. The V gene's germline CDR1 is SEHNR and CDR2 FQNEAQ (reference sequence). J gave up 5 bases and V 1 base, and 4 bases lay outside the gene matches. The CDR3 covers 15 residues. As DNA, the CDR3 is TGTGCCAGCAGCTTAGAACGACTAGCGAACAATGAGCAGTTCTTC. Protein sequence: CASSLERLANNEQFF.

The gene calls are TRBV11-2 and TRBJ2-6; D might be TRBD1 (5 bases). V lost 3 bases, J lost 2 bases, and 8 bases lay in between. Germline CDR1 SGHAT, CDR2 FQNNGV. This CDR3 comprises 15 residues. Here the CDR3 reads CASSFKTAGANVLTF. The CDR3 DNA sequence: TGTGCCAGCAGCTTCAAGACAGCTGGGGCCAACGTCCTGACTTTC.

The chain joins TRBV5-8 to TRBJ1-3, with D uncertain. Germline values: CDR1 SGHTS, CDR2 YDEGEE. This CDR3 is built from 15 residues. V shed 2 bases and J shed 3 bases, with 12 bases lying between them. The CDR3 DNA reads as TGTGCCAGCAGCTTTTGGCCGGCGGATGGAAACACCATATATTTT. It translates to CASSFWPADGNTIYF. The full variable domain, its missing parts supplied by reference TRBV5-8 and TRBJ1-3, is EAGVTQSPTHLIKTRGQQATLRCSPISGHTSVYWYQQALGLGLQFLLWYDEGEERNRGNFPPRFSGRQFPNYSSELNVNALELEDSALYLCASSFWPADGNTIYFGEGSWLTVV.